This T cell receptor beta chain was sequenced in a study of T cell responses to AZD1222 COVID-19 vaccine. Study-level information: Researchers grouped second doses given at about 4 or about 12 weeks into one pool.

Profiled with immunoSEQ multiplex PCR; TCRdb holds only in-frame clones, not every one. Of 95,000 to 150,000 clones in the sample, around 90% were seen once. Turning to this clone: Its target is unknown.

General study findings and limits: Seropositivity was recorded at baseline in only 6 or 7 AZD1222 recipients.

Germline values: CDR1 SEHNR, CDR2 FQNEAQ (reference sequence). Between the trimmed V and J ends, which lost 1 base and 1 base, there was a span of 10 bases. The CDR3 runs to 15 residues. The clonotype was recovered from an adult in good health. Sequenced material: peripheral blood, taken on day 0 of AZD1222 vaccination. The rearrangement links TRBV7-9 to TRBJ1-1; D may be TRBD1 (5 bases). DNA for the CDR3: TGTGCCAGCAGCTTAGTCGTGGGACCGAACACTGAAGCTTTCTTT. The encoded protein is CASSLVVGPNTEAFF.